This TCR beta chain was sequenced for a study of control samples from healthy donors and cancer patients. CDR1 is SGHTA, CDR2 FQGTGA, per germline. This CDR3 region has 15 residues. V was trimmed by 4 bases and J by 5 bases, leaving 17 bases between them. Sequencing used immunoSEQ multiplex PCR; TCRdb keeps in-frame clones, though not all of them. The sample lists about 100,000 clones, around 89% occurring once. V gene TRBV7-3 combines with J gene TRBJ2-5, with a weak D call TRBD2 (5 bases). The material sequenced was blood. This clonotype was obtained from a young man in good health. The CDR3, as DNA: TGTGCCAGCAGCTCGCCAAGAGGAGGTGGGGAGACCCAGTACTTC. This codes for CASSSPRGGGETQYF.